This T cell receptor (beta chain) was sequenced during a study of monozygotic twins with inflammatory bowel disease. Note on this clonotype: Its cognate antigen is unknown.

TCRdb reanalyzed the 5' RACE reads and collapses them to one entry per CDR3 protein, without DNA. The listing contains under 350,000 distinct CDR3 sequences. Study results and limitations: Healthy twins showed more clonotype sharing with others than IBD patients, especially patients with disease activity.

Total RNA was isolated from whole blood without T cell sorting. The sequence derives from a human donor with ulcerative colitis or Crohn's disease, or a healthy co-twin of an affected twin (not recorded which). Sequencing was done on a sample of blood.

The CDR3 sequence is CASSAGTGPSPLHF. The chain is built from TRBV5-1 and TRBJ1-6; TCRdb outputs TRBD1, but without DNA this stays unchecked. Germline V gene data show CDR1 as SGHRS and CDR2 as YFSETQ. This CDR3 is 14 amino acids long.